This T cell receptor (beta chain) was recovered during a study of blood T cell repertoires in COVID-19. The CDR3 loop spans 13 amino acids. V trimming: 3 bases; J trimming: 8 bases; junction bases outside the gene matches: 4. Germline values: CDR1 SEHNR, CDR2 FQNEAQ (reference sequence). Generated by immunoSEQ multiplex PCR, the TCRdb table keeps only in-frame clones and is missing some. The sample lists roughly 150,000 clones; approximately 86% were seen once. This chain links TRBV7-9 with TRBJ2-1; 7 nucleotides line up with TRBD1. The sequence derives from a man aged 55 to 70 who had recovered from COVID-19. Sequenced input: PBMCs or T cells enriched from blood (not recorded which). This chain's CDR3 is CASSFPTGDEQFF. DNA of the CDR3: TGTGCCAGCAGCTTTCCCACAGGGGATGAGCAGTTCTTC.